One sample yielded the 27 T cell receptor beta chains listed below, sequenced in a study of T-cell reconstitution after alpha-beta-depleted transplantation in children. As it was prepared, the TCRbeta library received unique molecular identifiers. TCRdb recomputed calls from the PCR reads with MiXCR, one row per CDR3 protein. The sample carries about 200,000 distinct CDR3 sequences, roughly 6% recorded once. Here the sequenced sample was PBMCs, taken before TCRalphabeta/CD19-depleted stem cell transplant. Receptors were obtained from a girl under three years old with combined immunodeficiency, due to receive a stem cell transplant.

This clonotype was recorded at least ten times. The CDR3 region has the DNA TGTGCCAGCAGTCCGCTGGGACTAGCGGCTACGCAGTATTTT. Protein: CASSPLGLAATQYF. The chain joins TRBV12-3 or TRBV12-4 to TRBJ2-3, with 11 bases fitting TRBD2. V gave up 5 bases and J gave up 8 bases; unmatched junction bases: 6. CDR3 length: 14 amino acids.

This clonotype occurred many times. The chain carries TRBV15 and TRBJ2-4, with D possibly matching TRBD1 (5 bases). CDR3 length equals 16 residues. CDR1 is LNHNV and CDR2 is YYDKDF in the germline V gene (reference sequence). V dropped 0 bases and J dropped 8 bases, with 17 bases sitting between them. The DNA for the CDR3 is TGTGCCACCAGCAGAGATTGGAGCCAGGGTGGAGACATTCAGTACTTC. Translating it yields CATSRDWSQGGDIQYF.

This clonotype was seen at least ten times. The V call is TRBV27, the J call TRBJ1-2; D is unclear. Trimming removed 6 bases from V and 4 bases from J, with 12 bases in between. The germline V gene has CDR1 MNHEY and CDR2 SMNVEV (reference sequence). This CDR3 is built from 13 residues. CDR3 sequence (DNA): TGTGCCAGCAGCGGTTCCGCGTCCTATGGCTACACCTTC. It specifies CASSGSASYGYTF.

This clonotype was found a few times. CDR3 bases: TGTGCCAGCCACAGCCCCTTTGTGGGGGGCTCTGGGGCCAACGTCCTGACTTTC. Translation gives CASHSPFVGGSGANVLTF. The J gene is TRBJ2-6, the V gene TRBV11-1; TRBD2 might be the D (6 bases). V dropped 8 bases and J dropped 0 bases, with 20 bases sitting between them. Germline CDR1 SGHAT, CDR2 FQDESV (reference sequence). This CDR3 spans 18 amino acids.

This clonotype was observed a few times. This chain uses TRBV9 with TRBJ2-1; 12 nucleotides line up with TRBD2. Germline CDR1 is SGDLS and CDR2 is YYNGEE. V was pared by 3 bases and J by 12 bases, with 1 base of the junction left unmatched. This CDR3 region has 12 residues. The CDR3 reads CASSGTSGTQFF. The DNA for the CDR3 is TGTGCCAGCAGCGGGACTAGCGGGACGCAGTTCTTC.

The chain has TRBV5-5 and TRBJ2-5; perhaps D is TRBD1 or TRBD2 (5 bases each). V was shortened by 2 bases and J by 1 base, with 21 bases between the two germline ends. CDR1 SGHKS and CDR2 YYEKEE come from the germline V gene (reference sequence). The CDR3 extends over 18 amino acids. In DNA, the CDR3 is TGTGCCAGCAGCTTCAATCAGCAGGGAAATAGCGCCCAAGAGACCCAGTACTTC. Its protein product is CASSFNQQGNSAQETQYF.

This clonotype was observed at least ten times. The chain joins TRBV30 to TRBJ2-7; TRBD2 aligns across 10 bases. The length of the CDR3 is 15 residues. Germline trimming cut 2 bases from V and 4 bases from J; bases unmatched to any gene: 8. The V gene's germline CDR1 is GTSNPN and CDR2 SVGIG (reference sequence). Here the CDR3 DNA reads TGTGCCTGGAGTAGAATAGCGGGGGGCCCTTACGAGCAGTACTTC. Protein product: CAWSRIAGGPYEQYF.

The chain links TRBV7-2 to TRBJ2-1; TRBD2 aligns across 12 bases. The CDR3 is made up of 16 amino acids. Germline V gives CDR1 SGHTA, CDR2 FQGNSA. The V gene end was trimmed by 7 bases and the J gene end by 2 bases; junction bases not matched to a gene: 6. The CDR3 DNA sequence: TGTGCCAGCACCCGGACTAGCGGGGTACCCTACAATGAGCAGTTCTTC. This gives the protein CASTRTSGVPYNEQFF.

About this clonotype: This may be a read error, as it is one base from a much larger clone. J is TRBJ2-3 and V is TRBV12-3 or TRBV12-4; the match to TRBD2 covers 9 bases. J was trimmed by 0 bases and V by 6 bases; bases with no gene match: 7. CDR3 length: 16 amino acids. The CDR3 bases are TGTGCCAGCAGACCCGGACTAGCGAATAGCACAGATACGCAGTATTTT. This sequence encodes CASRPGLANSTDTQYF.

This clonotype was counted many times. V usage is TRBV20-1 and J usage is TRBJ2-4; 12 positions match TRBD2. Germline V gene data show CDR1 as DFQATT and CDR2 as SNEGSKA (reference sequence). The CDR3 has 16 amino acids. The ends lost 6 bases at V and 3 bases at J; junction bases unmatched: 9. The CDR3 region has the DNA TGCAGTGCCCAGACTAGCGGGAGAGCCGACAAAAACATTCAGTACTTC. Amino acids: CSAQTSGRADKNIQYF.

This clonotype was seen at least ten times. The chain uses TRBV20-1 and TRBJ2-4; a weak D match, TRBD1 (6 bases). V dropped 5 bases and J dropped 3 bases, with 14 bases sitting between them. Per germline, CDR1 DFQATT and CDR2 SNEGSKA (reference sequence). There are 14 residues in the CDR3. The CDR3 bases are TGCAGTGCTCTACAGGGCGCAGGCAAAAACATTCAGTACTTC. Residues: CSALQGAGKNIQYF.

The chain combines TRBV20-1 with TRBJ2-7, with D possibly being TRBD1 (6 bases). The CDR3 is made up of 16 amino acids. Germline V gene sequence: CDR1 DFQATT, CDR2 SNEGSKA (reference sequence). V lost 3 bases, J lost 4 bases, and 22 bases lay in between. CDR3 DNA sequence: TGCAGTGCTAGTGAGGGGGTCATTATGACTTCTTACGAGCAGTACTTC. Amino acids: CSASEGVIMTSYEQYF.

This clonotype was picked up a small number of times. CDR3 DNA sequence: TGTGCCAGCAGCCAAGGTCTCTCGAACACTGAAGCTTTCTTT. This translates into CASSQGLSNTEAFF. V usage is TRBV4-2 and J usage is TRBJ1-1; D remains unclear. Germline CDR1 LGHNA, CDR2 YNFKEQ. CDR3 length equals 14 residues. V lost 1 base, J lost 1 base, and 7 bases lay in between.

This clonotype was detected ten times or more. V is TRBV5-1 and J is TRBJ2-3, with D perhaps matching TRBD2 (6 bases). Trimming took 5 bases from V and 0 from J, leaving 13 bases between them. This CDR3 region has 15 residues. Germline CDR1 and CDR2: SGHRS and YFSETQ. The CDR3 loop reads CASRTGVTSTDTQYF. CDR3 sequence (DNA): TGCGCCAGCAGGACGGGGGTTACTAGCACAGATACGCAGTATTTT.

This clonotype appeared many times. V and J are TRBV18 and TRBJ1-1; D not resolved. The CDR3 extends over 15 amino acids. Germline CDR1 reads KGHSH; CDR2 reads LQKENI. V gave up 6 bases and J gave up 0 bases, with 14 bases separating them. CDR3 DNA: TGTGCCAGCTCGCCGGCAGGACCCATGAACACTGAAGCTTTCTTT. Its protein is CASSPAGPMNTEAFF.

This clonotype was found many times. The chain employs TRBV29-1 and TRBJ2-1; weak D call: TRBD2 (5 bases). Germline V lookup: CDR1 SQVTM, CDR2 ANQGSEA. V dropped 3 bases and J dropped 9 bases, with 12 bases sitting between them. This CDR3 has 12 residues. The CDR3 is CSVERVGSEQFF. The CDR3 bases are TGCAGCGTTGAGAGGGTTGGGAGTGAGCAGTTCTTC.

This clonotype came up many times. V gene TRBV11-1 combines with J gene TRBJ1-3; D is unclear. The germline V gene encodes CDR1 SGHAT and CDR2 FQDESV (reference sequence). V lost 4 bases and J 0 bases, leaving 22 bases between the germline ends. The CDR3 sequence is 19 residues long. Here the CDR3 DNA reads TGTGCCAGCAGCTCGTGGCCGAGGACCGCCCTAAACTCTGGAAACACCATATATTTT. Translation gives CASSSWPRTALNSGNTIYF.

Ten or more counts support this clonotype. The genes are TRBV29-1 and TRBJ2-7; weak D call: TRBD2 (6 bases). CDR3 size: 11 residues. Trimming left V 1 base short and J 7 bases short, with 8 bases between. Germline-derived CDR1 and CDR2 are SQVTM and ANQGSEA. This CDR3 is CSVEGGREQYF. DNA for the CDR3: TGCAGCGTTGAAGGAGGGAGGGAGCAGTACTTC.

This clonotype has ten or more counts. CDR3 DNA sequence: TGTGCCAGCAGTTACCCCGGGACAGGGGAAGAGCAGTACTTC. This encodes CASSYPGTGEEQYF. This sequence joins TRBV6-2 or TRBV6-3 and TRBJ2-7, with 10 positions matching TRBD1. This CDR3 is built from 14 residues. The trim removed 2 bases at V and 7 bases at J, leaving 5 bases unmatched. Germline V gene sequence: CDR1 MNHEY, CDR2 SVGEGT.

At least ten counts were recorded for this clonotype. This sequence joins TRBV25-1 and TRBJ2-7; TRBD1 agrees at 11 bases. The CDR3 length is 16 residues. The trim removed 5 bases at V and 3 bases at J, leaving 9 bases unmatched. CDR1 MGHDK and CDR2 SYGVNS come from the germline V gene. The CDR3 nucleotides read TGTGCCAGCAGTACCTTCCGGGGGACAGGGGGCTACGAGCAGTACTTC. It translates to CASSTFRGTGGYEQYF.

This clonotype turned up a few times. The chain employs TRBV7-9 and TRBJ2-7; D is undetermined. This CDR3 has 12 amino acids. The germline V gene has CDR1 SEHNR and CDR2 FQNEAQ (reference sequence). Trimming cost V 4 bases and J 5 bases, with 9 bases left between them. CDR3 coding DNA: TGTGCCAGCAGCTACACGTCCCACGAGCAGTACTTC. It is translated as CASSYTSHEQYF.

This clonotype appeared many times. The V gene is TRBV7-9, the J gene TRBJ2-3; D may correspond to TRBD1 or TRBD2 (5 bases each). Germline V lookup: CDR1 SEHNR, CDR2 FQNEAQ (reference sequence). The V end lost 1 base, the J end lost 0 bases, and 20 bases lay between the germline ends. The CDR3 sequence is 19 residues long. CDR3 nucleotides: TGTGCCAGCAGCTTAGGAGGCAAGTCCGCTGGGACCAGCACAGATACGCAGTATTTT. Amino acid sequence: CASSLGGKSAGTSTDTQYF. Full variable domain (remainder filled in from reference TRBV7-9 and TRBJ2-3): DTGVSQNPRHKITKRGQNVTFRCDPISEHNRLYWYRQTLGQGPEFLTYFQNEAQLEKSRLLSDRFSAERPKGSFSTLEIQRTEQGDSAMYLCASSLGGKSAGTSTDTQYFGPGTRLTVL.

This clonotype came up many times. DNA for the CDR3: TGTGCCAGCAGGGGACTAGCGATCAATGAGCAGTTCTTC. Its protein product is CASRGLAINEQFF. This chain connects TRBV7-6 to TRBJ2-1; 10 nucleotides match TRBD2. Losses at the gene ends were 6 bases for V and 6 bases for J; bases not matched to a gene: 2. The CDR3 covers 13 residues. Germline CDR1 reads SGHVS; CDR2 reads FNYEAQ.

This clonotype was counted at least ten times. The DNA for the CDR3 is TGTGCCAGCAGCCCAAGGACGGGGAGGGCGAACACTGAAGCTTTCTTT. Its protein is CASSPRTGRANTEAFF. The chain recombines TRBV5-5 with TRBJ1-1; D remains ambiguous. This CDR3 is built from 16 residues. Looked up from germline, CDR1 is SGHKS and CDR2 is YYEKEE (reference sequence). V lost 4 bases to trimming and J lost 1 base, with 17 bases between them.

Ten or more counts support this clonotype. The rearrangement links TRBV9 to TRBJ2-1; D gene ambiguous. Per germline, CDR1 SGDLS and CDR2 YYNGEE. The CDR3 length is 15 residues. Trimming stripped 4 bases from V and 0 bases from J, with 11 bases between. The CDR3 DNA sequence: TGTGCCAGCAGCATCGACTCCAACTCCTACAATGAGCAGTTCTTC. Amino acid sequence: CASSIDSNSYNEQFF.

This clonotype was seen at least ten times. The chain combines TRBV5-6 with TRBJ1-6; D may be TRBD1 (5 bases). Looked up from germline, CDR1 is SGHDT and CDR2 is YYEEEE. This CDR3 has 15 residues. V was pared by 0 bases and J by 9 bases, with 13 bases between. Here the CDR3 DNA reads TGTGCCAGCAGCTTGGGCCAGGGATCCGGTTCACCCCTCCACTTT. Its protein product is CASSLGQGSGSPLHF.

This clonotype has ten or more counts. This sequence joins TRBV7-2 and TRBJ2-7, with D perhaps TRBD1 or TRBD2 (6 bases each). This CDR3 contains 17 residues. Germline CDR1 reads SGHTA; CDR2 reads FQGNSA. Trimming took 1 base from V and 0 from J, leaving 16 bases between them. CDR3 sequence: CASSLGGARATSYEQYF. CDR3 DNA sequence: TGTGCCAGCAGCTTAGGGGGGGCCAGGGCAACCTCCTACGAGCAGTACTTC.